This T cell receptor (beta chain) was sequenced in a study of cytomegalovirus exposure and HLA in healthy donors. Study-level background: Ancestry clustering placed roughly four fifths of roughly 410 genotyped donors in the Caucasian-associated cluster.

The CDR3 spans 14 residues. Germline CDR1 reads SGHTA; CDR2 reads FQGTGA. Trimming shortened V by 5 bases and J by 6 bases, and 17 bases separated the two germline ends. Concerning this clone: As yet, its antigen is unknown.

Notes on the study in general: There were some V segments, including TRBV6-2 and TRBV6-3, excluded as indistinguishable. The authors later linked a missense DCLRE1C variant to TCR beta V- and J-gene trimming. Analysis performed later found more than 15,000 TCR beta sequences associated with HLA alleles at 0.05 false discovery rate.

With 60 Vbeta and 13 Jbeta primers, the PCR was carried out. Clones were read by immunoSEQ multiplex PCR, and TCRdb kept only the in-frame ones, dropping some. The sample contains some 160,000 clones, about 64% of which appear only once. The specimen was PBMCs. This clonotype was obtained from a man aged 55 to 70 in good health and CMV-seronegative. The chain links TRBV7-3 to TRBJ2-7, with D possibly matching TRBD2 (6 bases). This chain's CDR3 is CASSPGTPGGEQYF. The CDR3 coding sequence is TGTGCCAGCAGCCCCGGGACTCCAGGAGGCGAGCAGTACTTC.